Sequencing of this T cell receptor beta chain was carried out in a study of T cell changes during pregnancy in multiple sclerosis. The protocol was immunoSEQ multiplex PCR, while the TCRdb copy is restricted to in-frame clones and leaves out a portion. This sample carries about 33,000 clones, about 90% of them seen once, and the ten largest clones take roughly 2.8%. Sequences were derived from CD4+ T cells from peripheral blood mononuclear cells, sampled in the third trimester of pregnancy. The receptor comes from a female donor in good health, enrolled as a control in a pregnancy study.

Written as DNA, the CDR3 is TGTGCCAGCAGCCCCCGACTAGCGGGGGACCCACAGTATTTT. It translates to CASSPRLAGDPQYF. This chain joins TRBV9 and TRBJ2-3; 12 bases are shared with TRBD2. The CDR3 runs 14 residues. Germline V gene data show CDR1 as SGDLS and CDR2 as YYNGEE. Trimming at V came to 4 bases and at J to 12 bases, leaving 9 bases not matched to a gene. The full variable domain, its missing parts supplied by reference TRBV9 and TRBJ2-3, is DSGVTQTPKHLITATGQRVTLRCSPRSGDLSVYWYQQSLDQGLQFLIQYYNGEERAKGNILERFSAQQFPDLHSELNLSSLELGDSALYFCASSPRLAGDPQYFGPGTRLTVL.